The sequence of this T cell receptor beta chain was determined in a study of regulatory T cells in long-lasting Graves disease (dated by TCRdb to about 2021). A note on the overall study: Antithyroid drugs had been taken for less than 3 months by newly diagnosed Graves' disease patients. Peripheral blood TCR sequencing and RNA sequencing compared persistent Graves' disease patients with newly diagnosed Graves' disease patients. The study took place in China and was registered as a clinical trial. A total of around 35 samples underwent TCR sequencing, from about 13 patients with persistent Graves' disease and roughly 20 patients with newly diagnosed Graves' disease.

The library was obtained by multiplex PCR. The sequencer listed for this sample is Illumina HiSeq 4000. To build TCR beta libraries, CDR3 regions were amplified by Arm-PCR using iRepertoire HTBI primers. Gel purification was performed on PCR products prior to sequencing. The original pipeline was this. Gene usage analysis of CDR3 amino acid clonotypes used the 60 to 80 TRBV and about 14 TRBJ segments found across samples. COPE and FqMerger were used to merge filtered high-quality paired reads into contigs. Contigs were aligned with BLAST to IMGT TRBV, TRBD and TRBJ reference genes, and CDR3 was defined per IMGT. Highly expanded clones were defined as clonotypes with a frequency above 0.1%. Shannon entropy served as the measure of repertoire diversity, while the Gini coefficient captured V-J evenness. Clonotypes shared by more than one individual were considered public. TCRdb's own reprocessing of the public reads used fastp at Q25 and MiXCR and kept productive beta chains. When rows share a CDR3 protein, they turn into one entry using the most common DNA and genes. TCRdb, not the original authors, processed these V and J calls. The sample has roughly 420,000 distinct CDR3 sequences on record, over 15% of them singletons. The ten largest clones represent about 23% of the sample.

CDR1 and CDR2 (SGDLS, YYNGEE) derive from the germline V gene. The CDR3 runs 15 amino acids, cysteine and phenylalanine included. The kept DNA is CDR3 alone, 45 bases in frame from the first base. The junction shows trimming of 4 bases on V and 1 base on J, plus 13 bases between the germline ends. The research as a whole found: Lower TCR Shannon entropy and fewer highly expanded clones were observed in persistent Graves' disease patients than in newly diagnosed patients, which suggested clonal expansion. Only peripheral blood was studied, because thyroid tissue, the primary lesion, was inaccessible. Sequencing and analysis were restricted to the TCR beta chain. Persistent patients shared more public clonotypes among themselves (2,741) than newly diagnosed patients did (over 950). Persistent disease showed preferential use of TRBV28, TRBJ1-2 and TRBJ2-5, whereas newly diagnosed disease favored TRBV20-1 and TRBJ2-1. The authors acknowledged the small sample size as a limitation that may reduce accuracy.

The time point label for this specimen denotes: newly diagnosed GD, antithyroid drugs for less than 3 months. For both TCR sequencing and RNA sequencing, RNA was extracted from PBMCs using TRIzol. The diagnosis of Graves' disease followed American Thyroid Association guidelines. The patients came from an endocrinology department in Xi'an, China. From each patient, about 8.9 milliliters of peripheral blood was collected into an EDTA anticoagulant tube. Ficoll Paque Plus density gradient separation was used to isolate PBMCs, and no additional T cell sorting was done. An Agilent 2100 Bioanalyzer and agarose gel were used to check RNA quality, while a NanoDrop 2000 measured RNA concentration. The sample holds a few counts of this clonotype. The antigen it binds to is not known. No quality values exist for individual bases; no much larger clone is one base distant. These data also formed part of another study, on T cells in Graves' hyperthyroidism and ophthalmopathy. That second report states: Stable Graves' hyperthyroidism was defined as no progression to ophthalmopathy during 18 months of follow-up. Hyperthyroidism patients were newly diagnosed, had a disease duration of under 2 months, and were aged 18 to 65 years. The study excluded patients with uncontrolled infections, other autoimmune diseases, pregnancy or lactation. Diagnoses were based on clinical symptoms, serum thyroxine and TRAb, thyroid ultrasound and orbital computed tomography. A first-round RT-PCR of the TCR CDR3 used the HTBI primer set with the Qiagen OneStep RT-PCR kit. Most expanded thyroid clonotypes (frequency above 0.001) were also detected in blood, suggesting blood repertoires may reflect thyroid immune responses. A model built on a 13 V-J signature distinguished ophthalmopathy from stable hyperthyroidism, reaching about 88% sensitivity and 81.08% specificity in cross-validation and 80%/75% in testing. In validation, the model predicted progression to ophthalmopathy with approximately 69% sensitivity and roughly 75% specificity, a median of around six months before onset. To identify TCR V-J signatures that set the groups apart, the researchers used a discovery cohort of more than 95 patients, made up of 40 to 45 with Graves' ophthalmopathy and around 58 with stable Graves' hyperthyroidism. Prospective prediction of ophthalmopathy was tested in an independent validation cohort of 18 to 20 hyperthyroidism patients and 17 patients who later progressed to ophthalmopathy. For training and testing, the roughly 93 patients in the discovery cohort were randomly divided in a 7:3 ratio. In addition, the study compared T-cell repertoires in thyroid tissue and in blood from six Graves' hyperthyroidism patients. Once sampling was done, hyperthyroidism patients were given methimazole at a starting dose of 30 mg daily, whereas ophthalmopathy patients were given high-dose intravenous methylprednisolone. Libraries were constructed in a second round of multiplex PCR, after which size selection and purification were carried out. Sequencing of the libraries was done on an Illumina HiSeq2000 using paired-end 100 bp reads. Raw data were processed with SOAPnuke, discarding reads with adapters, uncalled bases, mean Phred below 15, or no exact constant-primer or identifier match. High-quality paired reads were merged with COPE v1.2.5, and unique nucleotide sequences were defined as clonotypes. MiTCR v1.1 was used to align the clonotypes against IMGT TRBV, TRBD and TRBJ reference segments. Only V-J combinations with frequency above 0.0001, covering about 99% of repertoires, were analysed. The TCS score was defined as F50 (clonal expansion) divided by E x V (chaos), with BLOSUM62-based TCRdist calculated between CDR3 peptides within each V-J. Welch's t-statistics and random forest reduced 500 to 550 V-J features to 13, which were used in a naive Bayes classifier (R e1071). No statistical method was used to fix the sample size in advance, and group allocation was not hidden from the investigators. According to the paper, TCR Vbeta CDR3 sequencing was carried out on 120 to 150 peripheral blood samples, which came from 40 to 45 ophthalmopathy, roughly 75 hyperthyroidism and roughly 17 progressor patients.

The sequenced sample was peripheral blood mononuclear cells (PBMCs), obtained at new diagnosis, from a patient treated with antithyroid drugs. This sequence originates from a woman aged 18 to 35 with Graves disease. Donor details come from another sample of the same person, matched by shared clones. The chain was built from TRBV9 and TRBJ2-3; perhaps TRBD1 is the D gene, with 5 bases matching. The nucleotide sequence reads TGTGCCAGCAGCTCCATAGGGGCTGGCACAGATACGCAGTATTTT. Protein translation: CASSSIGAGTDTQYF.